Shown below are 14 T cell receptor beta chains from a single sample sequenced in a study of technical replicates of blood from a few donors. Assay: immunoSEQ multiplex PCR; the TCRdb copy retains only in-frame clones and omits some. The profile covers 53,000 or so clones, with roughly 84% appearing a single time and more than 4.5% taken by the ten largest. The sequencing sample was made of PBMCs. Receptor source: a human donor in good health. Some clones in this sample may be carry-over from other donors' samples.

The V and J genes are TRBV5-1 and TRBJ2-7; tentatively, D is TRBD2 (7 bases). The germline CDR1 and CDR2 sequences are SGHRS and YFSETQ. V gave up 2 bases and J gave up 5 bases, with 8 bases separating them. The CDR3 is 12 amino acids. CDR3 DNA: TGCGCCAGCAGCTTAGGGGGGGACGAGCAGTACTTC. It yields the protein CASSLGGDEQYF.

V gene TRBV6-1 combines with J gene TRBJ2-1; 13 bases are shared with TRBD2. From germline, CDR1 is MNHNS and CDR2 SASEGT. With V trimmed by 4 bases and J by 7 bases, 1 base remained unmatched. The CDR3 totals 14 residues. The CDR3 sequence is CASSGLAGGNEQFF. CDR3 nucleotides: TGTGCCAGCAGTGGACTAGCGGGAGGAAATGAGCAGTTCTTC.

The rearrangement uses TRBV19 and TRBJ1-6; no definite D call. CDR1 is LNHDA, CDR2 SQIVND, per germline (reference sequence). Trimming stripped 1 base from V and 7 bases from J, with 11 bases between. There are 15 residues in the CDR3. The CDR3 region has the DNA TGTGCCAGTAGTATAGGTTCCCTTGAGAATTCACCCCTCCACTTT. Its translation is CASSIGSLENSPLHF. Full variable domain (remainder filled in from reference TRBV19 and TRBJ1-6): DGGITQSPKYLFRKEGQNVTLSCEQNLNHDAMYWYRQDPGQGLRLIYYSQIVNDFQKGDIAEGYSVSREKKESFPLTVTSAQKNPTAFYLCASSIGSLENSPLHFGNGTRLTVT.

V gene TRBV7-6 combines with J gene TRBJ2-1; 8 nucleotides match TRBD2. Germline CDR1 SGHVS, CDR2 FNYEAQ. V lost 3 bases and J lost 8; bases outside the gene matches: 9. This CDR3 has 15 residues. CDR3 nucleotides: TGTGCCAGCAGCTTCGGGGGGGTAAGCCAGGATGAGCAGTTCTTC. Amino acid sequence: CASSFGGVSQDEQFF.

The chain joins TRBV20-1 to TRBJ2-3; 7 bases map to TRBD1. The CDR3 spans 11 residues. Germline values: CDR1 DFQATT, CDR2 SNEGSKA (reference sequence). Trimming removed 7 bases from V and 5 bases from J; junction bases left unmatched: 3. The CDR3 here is CSGDSRDTQYF. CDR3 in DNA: TGCAGTGGGGACAGCCGAGATACGCAGTATTTT.

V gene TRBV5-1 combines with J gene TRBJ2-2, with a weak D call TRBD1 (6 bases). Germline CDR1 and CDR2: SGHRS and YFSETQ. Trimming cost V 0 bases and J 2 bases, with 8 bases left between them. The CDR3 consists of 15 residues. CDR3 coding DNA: TGCGCCAGCAGCTTGGAGGGGGTAAACACCGGGGAGCTGTTTTTT. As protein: CASSLEGVNTGELFF.

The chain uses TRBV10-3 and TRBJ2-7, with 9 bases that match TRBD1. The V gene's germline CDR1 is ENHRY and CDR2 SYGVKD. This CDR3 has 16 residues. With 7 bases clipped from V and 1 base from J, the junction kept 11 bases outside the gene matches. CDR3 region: CAITVKTGGDSYEQYF. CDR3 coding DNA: TGTGCCATCACCGTGAAGACAGGGGGTGATTCCTACGAGCAGTACTTC.

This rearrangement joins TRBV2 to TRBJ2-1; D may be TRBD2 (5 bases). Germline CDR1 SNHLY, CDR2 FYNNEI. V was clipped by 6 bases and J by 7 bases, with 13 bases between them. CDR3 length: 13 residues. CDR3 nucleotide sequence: TGTGCCAGCAGGGGTGAGGGCCGGAATGAGCAGTTCTTC. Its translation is CASRGEGRNEQFF. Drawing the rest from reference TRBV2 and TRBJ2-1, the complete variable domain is EPEVTQTPSHQVTQMGQEVILRCVPISNHLYFYWYRQILGQKVEFLVSFYNNEISEKSEIFDDQFSVERPDGSNFTLKIRSTKLEDSAMYFCASRGEGRNEQFFGPGTRLTVL.

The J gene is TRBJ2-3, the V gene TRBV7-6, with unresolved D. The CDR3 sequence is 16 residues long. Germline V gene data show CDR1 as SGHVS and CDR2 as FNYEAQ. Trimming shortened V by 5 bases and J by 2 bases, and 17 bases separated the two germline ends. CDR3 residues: CASSPQYERNTDTQYF. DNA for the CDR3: TGTGCCAGCAGCCCCCAGTACGAGCGAAACACAGATACGCAGTATTTT.

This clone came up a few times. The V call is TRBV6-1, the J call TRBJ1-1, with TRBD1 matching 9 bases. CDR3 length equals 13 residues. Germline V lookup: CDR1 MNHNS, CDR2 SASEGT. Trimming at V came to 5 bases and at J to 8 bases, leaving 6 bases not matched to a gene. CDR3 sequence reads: CASSNRQGGEAFF. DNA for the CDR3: TGTGCCAGCAGTAATAGACAGGGGGGAGAAGCTTTCTTT.

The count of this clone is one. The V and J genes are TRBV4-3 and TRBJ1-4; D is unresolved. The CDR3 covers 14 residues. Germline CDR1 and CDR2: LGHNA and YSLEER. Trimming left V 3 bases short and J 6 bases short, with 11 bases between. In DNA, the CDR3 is TGCGCCAGCAGCCATTGGGGAGAGGATGAAAAACTGTTTTTT. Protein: CASSHWGEDEKLFF.

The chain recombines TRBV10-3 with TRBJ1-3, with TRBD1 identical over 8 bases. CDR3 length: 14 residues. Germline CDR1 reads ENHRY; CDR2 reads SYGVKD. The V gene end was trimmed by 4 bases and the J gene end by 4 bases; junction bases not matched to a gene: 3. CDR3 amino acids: CAISVAGGGNTIYF. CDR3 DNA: TGTGCCATCAGTGTTGCAGGGGGCGGAAACACCATATATTTT.

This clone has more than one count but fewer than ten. CDR3 loop: CASSPGQVLANYGYTF. CDR3 in DNA: TGTGCCAGCAGCCCGGGACAGGTCCTAGCTAACTATGGCTACACCTTC. The chain joins TRBV5-6 to TRBJ1-2; 8 nucleotides align to TRBD1. J was trimmed by 0 bases and V by 4 bases; bases with no gene match: 8. CDR3 length: 16 residues. The germline V gene has CDR1 SGHDT and CDR2 YYEEEE.

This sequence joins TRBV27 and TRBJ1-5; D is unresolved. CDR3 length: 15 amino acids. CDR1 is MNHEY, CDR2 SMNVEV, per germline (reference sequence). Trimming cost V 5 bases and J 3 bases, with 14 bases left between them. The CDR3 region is CASSPLQSSNQPQHF. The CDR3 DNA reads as TGTGCCAGCAGTCCCTTACAGAGTTCCAATCAGCCCCAGCATTTT.